Each of the 23 T cell receptor beta chains below was sequenced from the same sample in a study of blood T cells in healthy people across ages. A second PCR, run for roughly 6 to 11 cycles, used a sample-barcoded 5' primer plus a J-beta primer mix. TCRdb independently ran MiXCR on the 5' RACE reads; one entry per CDR3 protein. The data show around 800,000 distinct CDR3 sequences, more than 40% seen once. Specimen: blood. The receptors were gathered from a man in his 60s in good health.

The J gene is TRBJ2-1, the V gene TRBV12-3 or TRBV12-4, with TRBD2 as a possible D gene (5 bases). This CDR3 has 16 residues. V lost 0 bases and J 0 bases, leaving 9 bases between the germline ends. This CDR3 is CASSLARVDSYNEQFF. The CDR3 coding sequence is TGTGCCAGCAGTTTAGCGCGGGTGGACTCCTACAATGAGCAGTTCTTC.

There are many counts of this clonotype. V usage is TRBV29-1 and J usage is TRBJ2-5; D is perhaps TRBD2 (6 bases). The germline V and J ends were trimmed by 1 base and 5 bases, with 11 bases remaining between them. Germline V lookup: CDR1 SQVTM, CDR2 ANQGSEA. The CDR3 contains 13 residues. The CDR3 bases are TGCAGCGTTGAAGTGGGGGGTCGGGAGACCCAGTACTTC. It yields the protein CSVEVGGRETQYF.

The table lists this clonotype with a count of one. The chain employs TRBV7-9 and TRBJ2-1; 9 nucleotides agree with TRBD1. CDR1 SEHNR and CDR2 FQNEAQ come from the germline V gene (reference sequence). The V and J ends lost 5 bases and 14 bases, in that order; junction bases with no gene match: 10. CDR3 length equals 13 residues. The CDR3 loop is CASSRTGDRDEFF. The CDR3 DNA follows: TGTGCCAGCAGCCGAACTGGGGACAGGGATGAGTTCTTC.

The rearrangement joins TRBV6-6 to TRBJ2-7; 11 bases match TRBD2. The length of the CDR3 is 17 residues. Looked up from germline, CDR1 is MNHNY and CDR2 is SVGAGI (reference sequence). The V segment lost 2 bases and the J segment 1 base; nucleotides outside the gene matches: 7. The CDR3 DNA follows: TGTGCCAGCAGTTACGGTACTAGCGGGGGAAATTCCTACGAGCAGTACTTC. Translating gives CASSYGTSGGNSYEQYF.

This clonotype appeared many times. This chain connects TRBV20-1 to TRBJ2-5; 14 nucleotides align to TRBD2. The V segment lost 4 bases and the J segment 2 bases; nucleotides outside the gene matches: 3. Looked up from germline, CDR1 is DFQATT and CDR2 is SNEGSKA (reference sequence). The CDR3 is made up of 15 amino acids. CDR3 nucleotide sequence: TGCAGTGCTATCCGGACTAGCGGGGGGCAAGAGACCCAGTACTTC. It encodes CSAIRTSGGQETQYF.

This clonotype came up many times. The CDR3 loop reads CSASYQFYGYTF. The CDR3 coding sequence is TGCAGTGCTAGTTATCAGTTTTATGGCTACACCTTC. The chain couples TRBV20-1 to TRBJ1-2; no definite D call. Germline V gives CDR1 DFQATT, CDR2 SNEGSKA (reference sequence). The V gene lost 3 bases and the J gene lost 5 bases, with 10 bases spanning the gap. The CDR3 consists of 12 residues.

Comments on this clonotype: At one of its ends the junction is not consistent with the germline gene, which may arise from a read error. The chain couples TRBV24-1 to TRBJ2-1; 11 bases fit TRBD1. Germline V CDR1 and CDR2: KGHDR, SFDVKD. The length of the CDR3 is 14 residues. The CDR3 is CATSWTGGRNGQFF. The CDR3 DNA reads as TGTGCCACCAGTTGGACAGGGGGCCGGAATGGGCAGTTCTTC.

V usage is TRBV6-2 or TRBV6-3 and J usage is TRBJ2-1; 7 bases fit TRBD1. The CDR3 sequence is 14 residues long. Germline CDR1 MNHEY, CDR2 SVGEGT. The trim removed 2 bases at V and 10 bases at J, leaving 8 bases unmatched. In DNA, the CDR3 is TGTGCCAGCAGTTACGGACAGGTGACCTACGAGCAGTTCTTC. Translating it yields CASSYGQVTYEQFF.

This clonotype has more than one count but fewer than ten. The chain has TRBV28 and TRBJ2-6; 7 bases are a match to TRBD1. V trimming: 5 bases; J trimming: 0 bases; junction bases outside the gene matches: 7. The CDR3 covers 17 residues. Germline CDR1 MDHEN, CDR2 SYDVKM. In DNA form, the CDR3 reads TGTGCCAGCAGTGGGACAGACGAGAGCTCTGGGGCCAACGTCCTGACTTTC. Translation: CASSGTDESSGANVLTF.

The rearrangement joins TRBV7-2 to TRBJ2-5; 7 bases align to TRBD1. V was clipped by 1 base and J by 7 bases; unmatched bases: 3. The germline V gene has CDR1 SGHTA and CDR2 FQGNSA. The CDR3 has 13 amino acids. CDR3 in amino acids: CASSLVAGGTQYF. As DNA, the CDR3 is TGTGCCAGCAGCTTAGTGGCAGGGGGGACCCAGTACTTC.

V and J are TRBV30 and TRBJ2-1, with no clear D. This CDR3 has 13 residues. The germline V gene encodes CDR1 GTSNPN and CDR2 SVGIG (reference sequence). Trimming cost V 2 bases and J 8 bases, with 13 bases left between them. CDR3 protein: CAWSLGRYYEQFF. CDR3 coding DNA: TGTGCCTGGAGTTTGGGCCGGTACTATGAGCAGTTCTTC.

The V call is TRBV5-1, the J call TRBJ2-1, with a possible D match to TRBD2 (7 bases). This CDR3 is built from 16 residues. V was cut by 3 bases and J by 1 base, with 14 bases left in between. The germline V gene encodes CDR1 SGHRS and CDR2 YFSETQ. The chain's CDR3 is CASSSGAGASYNEQFF. The DNA for the CDR3 is TGCGCCAGCAGCTCCGGCGCGGGGGCGTCCTACAATGAGCAGTTCTTC.

The chain uses TRBV6-2 or TRBV6-3 and TRBJ2-4; the D is unclear. The DNA end favors TRBJ2-7, so the J call may be wrong. The CDR3 sequence is 14 residues long. Germline lookup yields CDR1 MNHEY and CDR2 SVGEGT. The CDR3 DNA follows: TGTGCCAGCAGTTACGAAGGGCGGCCCTACGAGCAGTACTTC. Amino acid sequence: CASSYEGRPYEQYF.

This clonotype was detected only a few times. The rearrangement joins TRBV5-6 to TRBJ2-7, with 11 bases lining up with TRBD2. Germline lookup yields CDR1 SGHDT and CDR2 YYEEEE. V shed 1 base, J shed 6 bases, and the junction held 12 bases outside the gene matches. The CDR3 extends over 17 amino acids. CDR3 residues: CASSLLARRLAGSEQYF. The CDR3 DNA reads as TGTGCCAGCAGCTTGCTTGCCAGAAGACTAGCGGGGAGCGAGCAGTACTTC.

The chain is built from TRBV19 and TRBJ1-6; TRBD1 agrees at 8 bases. From germline, CDR1 is LNHDA and CDR2 SQIVND (reference sequence). V gave up 6 bases and J gave up 8 bases; unmatched junction bases: 6. This CDR3 has 14 amino acids. The CDR3 loop is CASRTQGADSPLHF. CDR3 DNA: TGTGCCAGTAGGACCCAGGGGGCTGATTCACCCCTCCACTTT.

The chain carries TRBV7-9 and TRBJ2-7; the D gene is possibly TRBD1 (5 bases). Trimming cost V 4 bases and J 4 bases, with 17 bases left between them. The CDR3 has 15 amino acids. Germline V lookup: CDR1 SEHNR, CDR2 FQNEAQ (reference sequence). CDR3 in amino acids: CASSWSRVRLYEQYF. The CDR3 nucleotides read TGTGCCAGCAGCTGGAGCAGGGTTCGCCTGTACGAGCAGTACTTC.

This clonotype came up many times. The gene calls are TRBV20-1 and TRBJ2-7; 11 bases fit TRBD1. The V gene end was trimmed by 5 bases and the J gene end by 5 bases; junction bases not matched to a gene: 17. Germline V lookup: CDR1 DFQATT, CDR2 SNEGSKA (reference sequence). This CDR3 has 17 residues. The CDR3 DNA reads TGCAGTGCTTTAAGCCGGGACAGGGGGATCTTATCCCACGAGCAGTACTTC. Its protein is CSALSRDRGILSHEQYF.

Concerning this clonotype: Germline and junction disagree at one end, which may indicate a read error. The V gene is TRBV11-3, the J gene TRBJ2-1, with TRBD2 matching over 7 bases. CDR3 length equals 14 residues. Germline values: CDR1 SGHNT, CDR2 YENEEA. The CDR3 loop reads CANSLIMTSHEQFF. CDR3 nucleotides: TGTGCCAACAGCTTAATTATGACTAGCCATGAGCAGTTCTTC. Full variable domain (remainder filled in from reference TRBV11-3 and TRBJ2-1): EAGVVQSPRYKIIEKKQPVAFWCNPISGHNTLYWYLQNLGQGPELLIRYENEEAVDDSQLPKDRFSAERLKGVDSTLKIQPAELGDSAVYLCANSLIMTSHEQFFGPGTRLTVL.

The chain recombines TRBV28 with TRBJ2-1, with 7 bases matching TRBD2. V was pared by 3 bases and J by 4 bases, with 9 bases of the junction left unmatched. The CDR3 spans 16 residues. Germline V lookup: CDR1 MDHEN, CDR2 SYDVKM. The CDR3 sequence is CASSLGGPGLYNEQFF. The CDR3 DNA reads as TGTGCCAGCAGTTTGGGAGGGCCGGGACTTTACAATGAGCAGTTCTTC. The entire variable domain, with the rest obtained from reference TRBV28 and TRBJ2-1, is as follows: DVKVTQSSRYLVKRTGEKVFLECVQDMDHENMFWYRQDPGLGLRLIYFSYDVKMKEKGDIPEGYSVSREKKERFSLILESASTNQTSMYLCASSLGGPGLYNEQFFGPGTRLTVL.

This clonotype was detected a few times. The genes are TRBV7-2 and TRBJ1-4; the D is unclear. The length of the CDR3 is 14 residues. Trimming took 3 bases from V and 0 from J, leaving 5 bases between them. Germline-derived CDR1 and CDR2 are SGHTA and FQGNSA. The CDR3 DNA is TGTGCCAGCAGCTTCACACCAACTAATGAAAAACTGTTTTTT. Protein: CASSFTPTNEKLFF.

This clonotype has just a few counts. The chain joins TRBV12-3 or TRBV12-4 to TRBJ1-6; a possible D gene is TRBD1 (6 bases). The CDR3 sequence is 13 residues long. Trimming pared 8 bases from V and 5 bases from J, leaving 10 bases between. Here the CDR3 reads CASAQGDNSPLHF. The CDR3 nucleotides read TGTGCCAGCGCACAGGGTGATAATTCACCCCTCCACTTT.

V usage is TRBV6-2 or TRBV6-3 and J usage is TRBJ2-1; tentative D call: TRBD2 (6 bases). Germline V lookup: CDR1 MNHEY, CDR2 SVGEGT. The CDR3 totals 15 residues. Trimming took off 5 bases at V and 2 bases at J, with 13 bases between the two ends. This chain's CDR3 is CASSPTRAPYNEQFF. DNA for the CDR3: TGTGCCAGCAGTCCGACTAGGGCCCCCTACAATGAGCAGTTCTTC.

Concerning this clonotype: The junction shows a germline mismatch at one end, possibly a read error. The V call is TRBV4-3, the J call TRBJ2-6; TRBD1 matches at 9 bases. The germline gives CDR1 LGHNA, CDR2 YSLEER. This CDR3 comprises 22 residues. CDR3 sequence: CASSQEMVQSYRTGAGASVLTF. CDR3 nucleotide sequence: TGCGCCAGCAGCCAAGAAATGGTCCAAAGTTACCGGACAGGGGCTGGGGCCAGCGTCCTGACTTTC.